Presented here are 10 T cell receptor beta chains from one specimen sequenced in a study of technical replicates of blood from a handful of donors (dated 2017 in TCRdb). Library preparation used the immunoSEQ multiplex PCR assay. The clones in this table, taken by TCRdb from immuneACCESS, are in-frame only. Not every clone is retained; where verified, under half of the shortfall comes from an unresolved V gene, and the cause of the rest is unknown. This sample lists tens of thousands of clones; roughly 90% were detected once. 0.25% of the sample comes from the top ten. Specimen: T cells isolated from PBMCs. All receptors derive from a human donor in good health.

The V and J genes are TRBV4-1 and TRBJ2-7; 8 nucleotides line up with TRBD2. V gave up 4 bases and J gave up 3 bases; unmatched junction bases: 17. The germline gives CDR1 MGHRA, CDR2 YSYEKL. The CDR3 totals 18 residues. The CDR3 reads CASSRQAAPGLDIYEQYF. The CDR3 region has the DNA TGCGCCAGCAGCCGACAAGCTGCTCCGGGACTAGATATCTACGAGCAGTACTTC.

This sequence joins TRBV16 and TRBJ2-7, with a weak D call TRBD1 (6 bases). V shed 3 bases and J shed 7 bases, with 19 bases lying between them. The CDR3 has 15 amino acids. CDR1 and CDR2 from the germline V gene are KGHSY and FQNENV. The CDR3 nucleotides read TGTGCCAGCAGCCACTCGACAGGCTCTTCGTGGGAGCAGTACTTC. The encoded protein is CASSHSTGSSWEQYF.

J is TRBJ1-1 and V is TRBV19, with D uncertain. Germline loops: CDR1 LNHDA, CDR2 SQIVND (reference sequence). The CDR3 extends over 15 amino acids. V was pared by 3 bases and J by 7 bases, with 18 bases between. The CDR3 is CASSIPYIPKVEAFF. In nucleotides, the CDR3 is TGTGCCAGTAGTATCCCGTATATACCTAAAGTTGAAGCTTTCTTT. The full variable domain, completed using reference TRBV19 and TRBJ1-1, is DGGITQSPKYLFRKEGQNVTLSCEQNLNHDAMYWYRQDPGQGLRLIYYSQIVNDFQKGDIAEGYSVSREKKESFPLTVTSAQKNPTAFYLCASSIPYIPKVEAFFGQGTRLTVV.

CDR3 sequence (DNA): TGTGCCAGCAGCCTTAGCGGAGGCTACAATGAGCAGTTCTTC. Encoded protein: CASSLSGGYNEQFF. The chain is built from TRBV6-5 and TRBJ2-1, with D maybe TRBD2 (6 bases). Trimming pared 6 bases from V and 3 bases from J, leaving 12 bases between. This CDR3 spans 14 amino acids. Germline V gene sequence: CDR1 MNHEY, CDR2 SVGAGI.

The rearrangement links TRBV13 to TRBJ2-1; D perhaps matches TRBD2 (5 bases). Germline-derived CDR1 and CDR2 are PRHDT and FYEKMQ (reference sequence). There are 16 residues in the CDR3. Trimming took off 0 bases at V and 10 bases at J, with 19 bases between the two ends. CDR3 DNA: TGTGCCAGCAGCTTAGGGATCGCGGGCCGTCTACGGGAGCAGTTCTTC. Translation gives CASSLGIAGRLREQFF. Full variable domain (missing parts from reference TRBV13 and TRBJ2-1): AAGVIQSPRHLIKEKRETATLKCYPIPRHDTVYWYQQGPGQDPQFLISFYEKMQSDKGSIPDRFSAQQFSDYHSELNMSSLELGDSALYFCASSLGIAGRLREQFFGPGTRLTVL.

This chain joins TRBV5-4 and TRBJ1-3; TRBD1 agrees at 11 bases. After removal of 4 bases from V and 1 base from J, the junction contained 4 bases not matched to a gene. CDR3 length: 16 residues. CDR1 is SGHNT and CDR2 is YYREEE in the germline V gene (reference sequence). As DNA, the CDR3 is TGTGCCAGCAGCCCCGGACAGGGGGCGTCTGGAAACACCATATATTTT. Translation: CASSPGQGASGNTIYF.

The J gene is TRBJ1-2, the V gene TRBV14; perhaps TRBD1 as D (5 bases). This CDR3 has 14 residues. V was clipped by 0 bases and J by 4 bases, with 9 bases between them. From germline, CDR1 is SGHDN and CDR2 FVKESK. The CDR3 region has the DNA TGTGCCAGCAGCCAAGAGTGGGGGGGCTATGGCTACACCTTC. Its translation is CASSQEWGGYGYTF.

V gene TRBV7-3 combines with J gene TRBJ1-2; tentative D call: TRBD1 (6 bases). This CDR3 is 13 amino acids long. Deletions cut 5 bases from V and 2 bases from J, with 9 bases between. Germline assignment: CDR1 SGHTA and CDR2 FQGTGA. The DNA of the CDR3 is TGTGCCAGCAGCCCCGACAGGAACTATGGCTACACCTTC. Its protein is CASSPDRNYGYTF. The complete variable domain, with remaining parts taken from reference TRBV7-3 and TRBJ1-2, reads GAGVSQTPSNKVTEKGKYVELRCDPISGHTALYWYRQSLGQGPEFLIYFQGTGAADDSGLPNDRFFAVRPEGSVSTLKIQRTERGDSAVYLCASSPDRNYGYTFGSGTRLTVV.

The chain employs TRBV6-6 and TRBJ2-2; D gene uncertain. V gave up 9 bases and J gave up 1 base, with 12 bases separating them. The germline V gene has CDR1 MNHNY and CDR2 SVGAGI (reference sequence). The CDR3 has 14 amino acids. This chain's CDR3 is CASRPGGNTGELFF. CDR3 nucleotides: TGTGCCAGTCGCCCCGGTGGGAACACCGGGGAGCTGTTTTTT.

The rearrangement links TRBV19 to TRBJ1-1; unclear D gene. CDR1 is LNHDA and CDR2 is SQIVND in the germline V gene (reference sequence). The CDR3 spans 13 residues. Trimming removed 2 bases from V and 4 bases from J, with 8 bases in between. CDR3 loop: CASSISRGTEAFF. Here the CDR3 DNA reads TGTGCCAGTAGTATATCCCGAGGCACTGAAGCTTTCTTT.